One T cell receptor (beta chain) is described in this entry. Its specificity is not known. This sample is drawn from a study of shared clonotypes between healthy human individuals. Broader study findings: Clonotypes shared by all four donors outscored non-shared clonotypes in generation probability. Blood alone was sampled, and tissue repertoires likely differ. Naive CD4 clonotype sharing across a few donors was approximately 5%.

Data came from immunoSEQ multiplex PCR; TCRdb stores just in-frame clones and leaves some out. The table has 300,000 to 400,000 clones, roughly 87% seen once. Germline V lookup: CDR1 MGHRA, CDR2 YSYEKL. The V and J ends lost 0 bases and 9 bases respectively, with 15 bases between them. The CDR3 covers 14 residues. Material for sequencing was memory CD8+ T cells sorted from blood. Subset of the sample: CD45RO+ cells pooled with CCR7-negative TemRA cells. The rearrangement joins TRBV4-1 to TRBJ2-7, with D maybe TRBD1 (5 bases). The clonotype comes from a man aged 18 to 30 in good health. Written as DNA, the CDR3 is TGCGCCAGCAGCCAAGATTTGGAAGAAAGGGGGCAGTACTTC. Its protein product is CASSQDLEERGQYF.